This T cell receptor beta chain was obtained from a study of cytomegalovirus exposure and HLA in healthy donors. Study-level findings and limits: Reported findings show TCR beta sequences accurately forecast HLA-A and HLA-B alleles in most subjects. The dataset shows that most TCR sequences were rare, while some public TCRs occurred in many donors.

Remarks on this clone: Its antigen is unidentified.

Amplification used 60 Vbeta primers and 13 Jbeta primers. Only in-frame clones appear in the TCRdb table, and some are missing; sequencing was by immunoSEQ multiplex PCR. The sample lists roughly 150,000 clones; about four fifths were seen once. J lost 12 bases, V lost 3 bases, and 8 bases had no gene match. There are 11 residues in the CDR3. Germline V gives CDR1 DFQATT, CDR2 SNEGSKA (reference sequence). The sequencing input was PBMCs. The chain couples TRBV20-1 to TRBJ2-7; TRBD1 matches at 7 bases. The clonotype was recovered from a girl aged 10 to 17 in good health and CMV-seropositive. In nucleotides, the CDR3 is TGCAGTGCTAGGGACGACAGGGTGAGGTACTTC. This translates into CSARDDRVRYF.